A single sample gave rise to the 19 T cell receptor beta chains below, sequenced in a study of T-cell reconstitution after alpha-beta-depleted transplantation in children. Preparation of the TCRbeta library involved a method that used unique molecular identifiers. TCRdb independently ran MiXCR on the PCR reads; one entry per CDR3 protein. The profile covers fewer than 450,000 distinct CDR3 sequences, with 15% to 20% appearing a single time and roughly 40% taken by the ten largest. This specimen consisted of PBMCs, mostly from graft donor cells, obtained 360 days after TCRalphabeta/CD19-depleted stem cell transplant. These receptors were obtained from a male patient under 10 years old who had a stem cell transplant for acute lymphoblastic leukemia, so the T cells may come from the graft donor.

The chain couples TRBV5-1 to TRBJ2-1; 9 bases are a match to TRBD2. Unmatched junction bases numbered 11, after V lost 6 bases and J lost 4 bases. Germline V gene sequence: CDR1 SGHRS, CDR2 YFSETQ. The CDR3 extends over 16 amino acids. In nucleotides, the CDR3 is TGCGCCAGCAACGACCCCGGGACTAGCAGGTACAATGAGCAGTTCTTC. The encoded protein is CASNDPGTSRYNEQFF.

The rearrangement joins TRBV6-2 or TRBV6-3 to TRBJ1-2; the D gene is possibly TRBD1 (6 bases). Looked up from germline, CDR1 is MNHEY and CDR2 is SVGEGT. The CDR3 consists of 15 residues. Trimming shortened V by 2 bases and J by 4 bases, and 14 bases separated the two germline ends. The CDR3 region is CASSYGRGRGYGYTF. CDR3 nucleotides: TGTGCCAGCAGTTACGGAAGGGGCAGGGGCTATGGCTACACCTTC.

The gene calls are TRBV2 and TRBJ2-1; 11 nucleotides match TRBD2. CDR3 size: 13 residues. The germline gives CDR1 SNHLY, CDR2 FYNNEI. Trimming removed 11 bases from V and 4 bases from J; junction bases left unmatched: 4. The CDR3 sequence: CACRLAGYNEQFF. CDR3 bases: TGTGCCTGCCGACTAGCGGGATACAATGAGCAGTTCTTC.

The chain uses TRBV7-2 and TRBJ2-1; 7 bases match TRBD2. The V gene end was trimmed by 2 bases and the J gene end by 5 bases; junction bases not matched to a gene: 9. The CDR3 contains 16 residues. The germline gives CDR1 SGHTA, CDR2 FQGNSA. The CDR3 DNA sequence: TGTGCCAGCAGCTTATCTCAGTGGCGGGAGAACAATGAGCAGTTCTTC. Protein: CASSLSQWRENNEQFF.

This rearrangement joins TRBV5-1 to TRBJ1-6; D is unresolved. Trimming took 4 bases from V and 8 from J, leaving 10 bases between them. Germline CDR1 and CDR2: SGHRS and YFSETQ. This CDR3 comprises 13 residues. CDR3 nucleotide sequence: TGCGCCAGCAGCGAGCTTAGCGATTCACCCCTCCACTTT. This sequence encodes CASSELSDSPLHF.

This clonotype was counted between two and nine times. V and J are TRBV28 and TRBJ1-2, with D unresolved. CDR3 size: 13 residues. Deletions cut 3 bases from V and 5 bases from J, with 10 bases between. Per the germline V gene, CDR1 is MDHEN and CDR2 is SYDVKM. DNA of the CDR3: TGTGCCAGCAGTTTCCAGCCTGGTTATGGCTACACCTTC. It codes for CASSFQPGYGYTF.

This clonotype was picked up a small number of times. The V gene is TRBV10-3, the J gene TRBJ2-5, with 12 nucleotides matching TRBD2. With V trimmed by 6 bases and J by 2 bases, 7 bases remained unmatched. Germline values: CDR1 ENHRY, CDR2 SYGVKD. The CDR3 covers 16 residues. The CDR3 here is CAISPTSGRAQETQYF. In DNA form, the CDR3 reads TGTGCCATCAGCCCGACTAGCGGGAGAGCTCAAGAGACCCAGTACTTC.

The CDR3 sequence is CASSRDLGGDTQYF. In DNA, the CDR3 is TGTGCCAGCAGTCGAGATTTAGGCGGAGATACGCAGTATTTT. The chain uses TRBV4-2 and TRBJ2-3; D remains unclear. The CDR3 is 14 amino acids. V was clipped by 6 bases and J by 5 bases, with 15 bases between them. Germline CDR1 LGHNA, CDR2 YNFKEQ.

V gene TRBV4-3 combines with J gene TRBJ2-1; D remains ambiguous. The CDR3 spans 15 residues. Between the trimmed V and J ends, which lost 0 bases and 4 bases, there was a span of 10 bases. Germline CDR1 reads LGHNA; CDR2 reads YSLEER. CDR3 region: CASSQDGARYNEQFF. In DNA, the CDR3 is TGCGCCAGCAGCCAAGATGGAGCGAGATACAATGAGCAGTTCTTC.

This clonotype turned up a few times. The chain carries TRBV5-6 and TRBJ2-7; 7 bases fit TRBD1. The CDR3 is 14 residues long. The germline V gene encodes CDR1 SGHDT and CDR2 YYEEEE. With V trimmed by 4 bases and J by 7 bases, 11 bases remained unmatched. In DNA form, the CDR3 reads TGTGCCAGCAGCCCGGGACAGTCGTATGGGGAGCAGTACTTC. Protein product: CASSPGQSYGEQYF.

This clonotype showed up just a few times. The rearrangement uses TRBV25-1 and TRBJ2-1; possibly TRBD2 for D (6 bases). V was clipped by 1 base and J by 8 bases, with 9 bases between them. The CDR3 has 13 residues. Germline V CDR1 and CDR2: MGHDK, SYGVNS. CDR3 nucleotide sequence: TGTGCCAGCAGTGAATTGGGGGAGGATGAGCAGTTCTTC. This translates into CASSELGEDEQFF.

The chain uses TRBV6-2 or TRBV6-3 and TRBJ2-1; 8 bases line up with TRBD2. The CDR3 extends over 15 amino acids. After removal of 7 bases from V and 6 bases from J, the junction contained 11 bases not matched to a gene. Germline V gene data show CDR1 as MNHEY and CDR2 as SVGEGT. The CDR3 DNA reads as TGTGCCAGCAACCGCCCGGGACTAGTGGGCAATGAGCAGTTCTTC. Residues: CASNRPGLVGNEQFF.

This clonotype appeared many times. The V gene is TRBV6-2 or TRBV6-3, the J gene TRBJ2-7; 7 bases map to TRBD1. This CDR3 has 12 residues. After removal of 5 bases from V and 2 bases from J, the junction contained 0 bases not matched to a gene. Per the germline V gene, CDR1 is MNHEY and CDR2 is SVGEGT. The CDR3 spells CASSQGAYEQYF. CDR3 DNA: TGTGCCAGCAGTCAGGGGGCCTACGAGCAGTACTTC.

This chain joins TRBV20-1 and TRBJ2-1; D is perhaps TRBD1 or TRBD2 (5 bases each). There are 13 residues in the CDR3. V lost 6 bases, J lost 4 bases, and 13 bases lay in between. The germline V gene encodes CDR1 DFQATT and CDR2 SNEGSKA (reference sequence). Written as DNA, the CDR3 is TGCAGTGCCCACGACTGGGGGTACAATGAGCAGTTCTTC. Protein sequence: CSAHDWGYNEQFF.

This chain links TRBV28 with TRBJ2-3, with D possibly being TRBD2 (6 bases). The CDR3 runs to 14 residues. Germline-derived CDR1 and CDR2 are MDHEN and SYDVKM. V was shortened by 2 bases and J by 5 bases, with 11 bases between the two germline ends. This CDR3 is CASSLTGAEDTQYF. The CDR3 DNA reads TGTGCCAGCAGTTTAACGGGAGCGGAAGATACGCAGTATTTT.

The V gene is TRBV28, the J gene TRBJ2-7; 11 bases are a match to TRBD2. The V gene end was trimmed by 5 bases and the J gene end by 4 bases; junction bases not matched to a gene: 13. The CDR3 length is 17 residues. Germline CDR1 reads MDHEN; CDR2 reads SYDVKM. DNA of the CDR3: TGTGCCAGCAGTACTACTAGCGGGAGATCTCGGGGGTACGAGCAGTACTTC. As protein: CASSTTSGRSRGYEQYF.

This clonotype has a count of ten or more. The chain recombines TRBV4-3 with TRBJ2-1; D gene ambiguous. The CDR3 spans 16 residues. V lost 0 bases to trimming and J lost 5 bases, with 14 bases between them. Germline values: CDR1 LGHNA, CDR2 YSLEER. CDR3 sequence reads: CASSQDGLSSNNEQFF. The CDR3 DNA is TGCGCCAGCAGCCAAGATGGCCTATCTTCCAACAATGAGCAGTTCTTC.

V usage is TRBV28 and J usage is TRBJ1-5; TRBD1 is a possible D gene (6 bases). Per the germline V gene, CDR1 is MDHEN and CDR2 is SYDVKM. V shed 5 bases and J shed 0 bases, with 8 bases lying between them. CDR3 length: 14 amino acids. CDR3 nucleotides: TGTGCCAGCAGTGGACAGTTTAGCAATCAGCCCCAGCATTTT. Protein: CASSGQFSNQPQHF.

The V and J genes are TRBV12-3 or TRBV12-4 and TRBJ1-3; D gene ambiguous. Trimming took off 3 bases at V and 3 bases at J, with 12 bases between the two ends. The CDR3 loop spans 15 amino acids. The CDR3 bases are TGTGCCAGCAGTTTCGTCCGGTCCGGTGGAAACACCATATATTTT. Translated, it gives CASSFVRSGGNTIYF.